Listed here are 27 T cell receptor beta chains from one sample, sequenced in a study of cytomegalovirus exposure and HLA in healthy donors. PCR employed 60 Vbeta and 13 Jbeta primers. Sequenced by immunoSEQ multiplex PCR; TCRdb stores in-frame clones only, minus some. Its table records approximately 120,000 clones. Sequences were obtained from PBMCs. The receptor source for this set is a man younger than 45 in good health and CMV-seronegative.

DNA for the CDR3: TGTGCCAGCAGTGAATACGGGACAGCCAACTATGGCTACACCTTC. Translating it yields CASSEYGTANYGYTF. The chain recombines TRBV6-1 with TRBJ1-2, with 7 bases that match TRBD1. The CDR3 loop spans 15 amino acids. Trimming cost V 2 bases and J 2 bases; bases outside gene matches: 5. Germline assignment: CDR1 MNHNS and CDR2 SASEGT.

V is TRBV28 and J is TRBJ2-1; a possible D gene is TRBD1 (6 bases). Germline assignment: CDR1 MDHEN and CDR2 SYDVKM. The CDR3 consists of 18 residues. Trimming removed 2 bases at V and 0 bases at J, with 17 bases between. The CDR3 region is CASSLDYRKGVSYNEQFF. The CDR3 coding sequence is TGTGCCAGCAGTTTAGACTACAGGAAGGGGGTCTCCTACAATGAGCAGTTCTTC.

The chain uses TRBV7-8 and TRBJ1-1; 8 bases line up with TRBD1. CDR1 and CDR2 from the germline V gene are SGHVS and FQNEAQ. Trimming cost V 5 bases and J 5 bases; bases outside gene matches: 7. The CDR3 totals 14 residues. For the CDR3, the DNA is TGTGCCAGCAGCAAGCGGACAGGGCAAACTGAAGCTTTCTTT. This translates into CASSKRTGQTEAFF.

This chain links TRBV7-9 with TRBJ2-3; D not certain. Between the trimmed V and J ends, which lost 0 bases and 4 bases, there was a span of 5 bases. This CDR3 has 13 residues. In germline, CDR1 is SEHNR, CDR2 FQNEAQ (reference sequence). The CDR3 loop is CASSLALPDTQYF. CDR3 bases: TGTGCCAGCAGCTTAGCACTACCAGATACGCAGTATTTT. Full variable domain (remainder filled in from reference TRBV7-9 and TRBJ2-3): DTGVSQNPRHKITKRGQNVTFRCDPISEHNRLYWYRQTLGQGPEFLTYFQNEAQLEKSRLLSDRFSAERPKGSFSTLEIQRTEQGDSAMYLCASSLALPDTQYFGPGTRLTVL.

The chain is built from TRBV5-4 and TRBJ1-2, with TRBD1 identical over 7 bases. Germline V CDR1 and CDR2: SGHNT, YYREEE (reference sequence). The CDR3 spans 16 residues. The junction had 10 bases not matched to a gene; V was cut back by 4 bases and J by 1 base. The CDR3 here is CASSRGRRDSNYGYTF. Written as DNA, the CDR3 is TGTGCCAGCAGCCGGGGGAGACGGGACAGTAACTATGGCTACACCTTC.

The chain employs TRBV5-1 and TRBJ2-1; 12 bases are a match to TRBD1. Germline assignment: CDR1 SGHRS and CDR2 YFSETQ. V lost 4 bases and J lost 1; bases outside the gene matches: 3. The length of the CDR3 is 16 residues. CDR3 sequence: CASSEGQGASYNEQFF. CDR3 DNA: TGCGCCAGCAGCGAGGGACAGGGGGCGTCCTACAATGAGCAGTTCTTC.

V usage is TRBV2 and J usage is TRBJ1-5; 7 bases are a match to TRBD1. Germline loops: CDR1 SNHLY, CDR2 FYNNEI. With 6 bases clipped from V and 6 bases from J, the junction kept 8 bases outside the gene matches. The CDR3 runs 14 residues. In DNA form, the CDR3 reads TGTGCCAGCAGGGTGACAGGGCGAGGTCAGCCCCAGCATTTT. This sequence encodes CASRVTGRGQPQHF.

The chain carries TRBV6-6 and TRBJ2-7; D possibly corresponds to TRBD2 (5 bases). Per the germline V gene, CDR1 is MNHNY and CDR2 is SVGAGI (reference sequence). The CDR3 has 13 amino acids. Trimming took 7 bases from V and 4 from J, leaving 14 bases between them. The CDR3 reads CASTRALSYEQYF. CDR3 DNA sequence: TGTGCCAGCACGCGGGCGTTATCATACGAGCAGTACTTC.

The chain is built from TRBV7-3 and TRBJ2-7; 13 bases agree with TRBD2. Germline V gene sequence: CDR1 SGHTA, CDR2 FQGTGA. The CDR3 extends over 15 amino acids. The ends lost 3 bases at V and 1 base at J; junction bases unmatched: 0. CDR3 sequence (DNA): TGTGCCAGCAGCTTGGGACTAGCGGGGTCCTACGAGCAGTACTTC. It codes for CASSLGLAGSYEQYF.

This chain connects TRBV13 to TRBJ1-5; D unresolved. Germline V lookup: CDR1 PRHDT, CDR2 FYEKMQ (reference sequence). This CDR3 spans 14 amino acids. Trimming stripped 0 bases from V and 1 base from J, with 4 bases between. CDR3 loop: CASSLGQSNQPQHF. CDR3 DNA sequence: TGTGCCAGCAGCTTAGGACAGAGCAATCAGCCCCAGCATTTT. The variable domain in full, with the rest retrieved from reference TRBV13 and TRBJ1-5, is AAGVIQSPRHLIKEKRETATLKCYPIPRHDTVYWYQQGPGQDPQFLISFYEKMQSDKGSIPDRFSAQQFSDYHSELNMSSLELGDSALYFCASSLGQSNQPQHFGDGTRLSIL.

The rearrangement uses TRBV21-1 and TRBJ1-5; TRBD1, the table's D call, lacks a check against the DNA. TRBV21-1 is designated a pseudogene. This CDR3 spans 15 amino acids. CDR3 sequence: CASSMTTGVKQPQHF. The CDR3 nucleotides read TGTGCCAGCAGCATGACGACAGGGGTCAAGCAGCCCCAGCATTTT.

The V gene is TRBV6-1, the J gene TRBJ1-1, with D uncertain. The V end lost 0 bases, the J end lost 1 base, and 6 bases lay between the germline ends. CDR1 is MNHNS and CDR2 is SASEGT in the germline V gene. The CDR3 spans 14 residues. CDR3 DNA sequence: TGTGCCAGCAGTGAAGCGTGGAGGAACACTGAAGCTTTCTTT. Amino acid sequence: CASSEAWRNTEAFF.

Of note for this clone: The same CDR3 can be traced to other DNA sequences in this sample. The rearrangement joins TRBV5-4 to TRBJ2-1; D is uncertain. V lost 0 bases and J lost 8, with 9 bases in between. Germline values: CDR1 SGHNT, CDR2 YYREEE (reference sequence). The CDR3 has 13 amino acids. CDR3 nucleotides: TGTGCCAGCAGCTTGGGCCTAGATTATGAGCAGTTCTTC. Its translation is CASSLGLDYEQFF. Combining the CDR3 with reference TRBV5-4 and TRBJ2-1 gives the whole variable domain ETGVTQSPTHLIKTRGQQVTLRCSSQSGHNTVSWYQQALGQGPQFIFQYYREEENGRGNFPPRFSGLQFPNYSSELNVNALELDDSALYLCASSLGLDYEQFFGPGTRLTVL.

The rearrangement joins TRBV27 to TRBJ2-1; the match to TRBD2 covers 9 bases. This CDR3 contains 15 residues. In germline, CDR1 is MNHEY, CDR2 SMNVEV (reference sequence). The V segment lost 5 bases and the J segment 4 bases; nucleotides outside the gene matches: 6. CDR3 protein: CASSPTSGQYNEQFF. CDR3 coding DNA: TGTGCCAGCAGTCCGACTAGCGGCCAATACAATGAGCAGTTCTTC.

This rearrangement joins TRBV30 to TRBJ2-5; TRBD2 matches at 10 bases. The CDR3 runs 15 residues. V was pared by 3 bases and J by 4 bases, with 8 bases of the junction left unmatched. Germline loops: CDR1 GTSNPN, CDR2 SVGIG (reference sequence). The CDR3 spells CAWRSLAGALETQYF. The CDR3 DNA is TGTGCCTGGAGATCCCTAGCGGGAGCGCTAGAGACCCAGTACTTC.

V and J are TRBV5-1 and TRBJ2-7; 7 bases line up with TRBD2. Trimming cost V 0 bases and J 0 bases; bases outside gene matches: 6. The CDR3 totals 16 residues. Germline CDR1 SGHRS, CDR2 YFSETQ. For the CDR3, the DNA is TGCGCCAGCAGCTTGGATGGGACTACCGACTCCTACGAGCAGTACTTC. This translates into CASSLDGTTDSYEQYF.

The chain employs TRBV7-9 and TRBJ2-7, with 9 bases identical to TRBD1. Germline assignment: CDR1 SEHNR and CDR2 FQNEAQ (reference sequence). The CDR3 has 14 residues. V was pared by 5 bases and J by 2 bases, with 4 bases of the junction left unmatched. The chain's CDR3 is CASSTGQGPYEQYF. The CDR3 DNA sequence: TGTGCCAGCAGCACAGGACAGGGGCCCTACGAGCAGTACTTC.

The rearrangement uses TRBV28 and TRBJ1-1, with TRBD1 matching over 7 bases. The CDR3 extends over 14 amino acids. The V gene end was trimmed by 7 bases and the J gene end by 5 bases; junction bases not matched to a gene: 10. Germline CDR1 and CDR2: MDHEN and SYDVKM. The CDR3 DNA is TGTGCCAGCACTACGGACCCAGGGGGAACTGAAGCTTTCTTT. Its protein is CASTTDPGGTEAFF.

CDR3 loop: CASRSSGSGHEQFF. The CDR3 region has the DNA TGTGCCAGCAGATCTAGCGGGAGTGGCCATGAGCAGTTCTTC. This chain joins TRBV25-1 and TRBJ2-1; 10 nucleotides line up with TRBD2. V lost 6 bases and J lost 8; bases outside the gene matches: 7. Germline V gene data show CDR1 as MGHDK and CDR2 as SYGVNS. The CDR3 is 14 amino acids.

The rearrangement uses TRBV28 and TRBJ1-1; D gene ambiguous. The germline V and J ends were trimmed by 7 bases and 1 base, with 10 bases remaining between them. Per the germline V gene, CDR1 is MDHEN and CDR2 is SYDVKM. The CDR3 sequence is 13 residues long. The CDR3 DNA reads TGTGCCAGCACCGGGGTCTCGAACACTGAAGCTTTCTTT. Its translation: CASTGVSNTEAFF. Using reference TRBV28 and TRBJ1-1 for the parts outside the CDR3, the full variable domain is DVKVTQSSRYLVKRTGEKVFLECVQDMDHENMFWYRQDPGLGLRLIYFSYDVKMKEKGDIPEGYSVSREKKERFSLILESASTNQTSMYLCASTGVSNTEAFFGQGTRLTVV.

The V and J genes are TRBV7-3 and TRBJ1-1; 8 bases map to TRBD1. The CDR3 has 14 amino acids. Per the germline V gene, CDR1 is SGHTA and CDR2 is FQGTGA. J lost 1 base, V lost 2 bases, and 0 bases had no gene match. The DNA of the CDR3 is TGTGCCAGCAGCTTACAGGGGGCGAACACTGAAGCTTTCTTT. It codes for CASSLQGANTEAFF.

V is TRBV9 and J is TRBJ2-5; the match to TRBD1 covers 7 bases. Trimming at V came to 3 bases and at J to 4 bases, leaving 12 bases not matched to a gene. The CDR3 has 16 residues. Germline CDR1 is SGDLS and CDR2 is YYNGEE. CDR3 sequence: CASSASQGTEGETQYF. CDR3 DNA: TGTGCCAGCAGCGCCTCACAGGGGACCGAGGGAGAGACCCAGTACTTC.

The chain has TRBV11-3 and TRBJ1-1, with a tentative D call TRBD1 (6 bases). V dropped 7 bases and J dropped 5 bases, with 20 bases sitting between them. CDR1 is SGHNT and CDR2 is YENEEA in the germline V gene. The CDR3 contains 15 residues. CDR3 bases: TGTGCCAGCACCCTCCCTCAGGGGAAACGGACTGAAGCTTTCTTT. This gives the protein CASTLPQGKRTEAFF.

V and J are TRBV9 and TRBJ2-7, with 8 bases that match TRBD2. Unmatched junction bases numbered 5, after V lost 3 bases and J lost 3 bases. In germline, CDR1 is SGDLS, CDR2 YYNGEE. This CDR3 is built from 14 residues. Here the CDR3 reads CASSDTGTSYEQYF. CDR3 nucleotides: TGTGCCAGCAGCGACACCGGGACTAGCTACGAGCAGTACTTC. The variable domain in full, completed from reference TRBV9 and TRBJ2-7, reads DSGVTQTPKHLITATGQRVTLRCSPRSGDLSVYWYQQSLDQGLQFLIQYYNGEERAKGNILERFSAQQFPDLHSELNLSSLELGDSALYFCASSDTGTSYEQYFGPGTRLTVT.

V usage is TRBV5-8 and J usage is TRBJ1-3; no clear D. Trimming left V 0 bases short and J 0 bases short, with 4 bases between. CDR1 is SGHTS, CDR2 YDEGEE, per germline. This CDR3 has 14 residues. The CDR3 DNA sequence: TGTGCCAGCAGCTTGGTCAGCTCTGGAAACACCATATATTTT. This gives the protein CASSLVSSGNTIYF.

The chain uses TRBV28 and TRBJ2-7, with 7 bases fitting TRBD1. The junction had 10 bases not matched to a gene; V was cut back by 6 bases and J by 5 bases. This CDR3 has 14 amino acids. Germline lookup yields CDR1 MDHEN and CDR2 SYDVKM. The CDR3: CASSRSTGRDEQYF. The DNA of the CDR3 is TGTGCCAGCAGCCGTTCGACAGGGCGCGACGAGCAGTACTTC.

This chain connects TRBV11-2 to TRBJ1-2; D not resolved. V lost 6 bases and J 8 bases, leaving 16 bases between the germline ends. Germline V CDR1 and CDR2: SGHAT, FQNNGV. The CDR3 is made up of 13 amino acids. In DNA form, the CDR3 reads TGTGCCAGCAGTCTCGGGATCGGTTACGGCTACACCTTC. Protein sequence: CASSLGIGYGYTF. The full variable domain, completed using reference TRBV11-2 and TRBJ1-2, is EAGVAQSPRYKIIEKRQSVAFWCNPISGHATLYWYQQILGQGPKLLIQFQNNGVVDDSQLPKDRFSAERLKGVDSTLKIQPAKLEDSAVYLCASSLGIGYGYTFGSGTRLTVV.